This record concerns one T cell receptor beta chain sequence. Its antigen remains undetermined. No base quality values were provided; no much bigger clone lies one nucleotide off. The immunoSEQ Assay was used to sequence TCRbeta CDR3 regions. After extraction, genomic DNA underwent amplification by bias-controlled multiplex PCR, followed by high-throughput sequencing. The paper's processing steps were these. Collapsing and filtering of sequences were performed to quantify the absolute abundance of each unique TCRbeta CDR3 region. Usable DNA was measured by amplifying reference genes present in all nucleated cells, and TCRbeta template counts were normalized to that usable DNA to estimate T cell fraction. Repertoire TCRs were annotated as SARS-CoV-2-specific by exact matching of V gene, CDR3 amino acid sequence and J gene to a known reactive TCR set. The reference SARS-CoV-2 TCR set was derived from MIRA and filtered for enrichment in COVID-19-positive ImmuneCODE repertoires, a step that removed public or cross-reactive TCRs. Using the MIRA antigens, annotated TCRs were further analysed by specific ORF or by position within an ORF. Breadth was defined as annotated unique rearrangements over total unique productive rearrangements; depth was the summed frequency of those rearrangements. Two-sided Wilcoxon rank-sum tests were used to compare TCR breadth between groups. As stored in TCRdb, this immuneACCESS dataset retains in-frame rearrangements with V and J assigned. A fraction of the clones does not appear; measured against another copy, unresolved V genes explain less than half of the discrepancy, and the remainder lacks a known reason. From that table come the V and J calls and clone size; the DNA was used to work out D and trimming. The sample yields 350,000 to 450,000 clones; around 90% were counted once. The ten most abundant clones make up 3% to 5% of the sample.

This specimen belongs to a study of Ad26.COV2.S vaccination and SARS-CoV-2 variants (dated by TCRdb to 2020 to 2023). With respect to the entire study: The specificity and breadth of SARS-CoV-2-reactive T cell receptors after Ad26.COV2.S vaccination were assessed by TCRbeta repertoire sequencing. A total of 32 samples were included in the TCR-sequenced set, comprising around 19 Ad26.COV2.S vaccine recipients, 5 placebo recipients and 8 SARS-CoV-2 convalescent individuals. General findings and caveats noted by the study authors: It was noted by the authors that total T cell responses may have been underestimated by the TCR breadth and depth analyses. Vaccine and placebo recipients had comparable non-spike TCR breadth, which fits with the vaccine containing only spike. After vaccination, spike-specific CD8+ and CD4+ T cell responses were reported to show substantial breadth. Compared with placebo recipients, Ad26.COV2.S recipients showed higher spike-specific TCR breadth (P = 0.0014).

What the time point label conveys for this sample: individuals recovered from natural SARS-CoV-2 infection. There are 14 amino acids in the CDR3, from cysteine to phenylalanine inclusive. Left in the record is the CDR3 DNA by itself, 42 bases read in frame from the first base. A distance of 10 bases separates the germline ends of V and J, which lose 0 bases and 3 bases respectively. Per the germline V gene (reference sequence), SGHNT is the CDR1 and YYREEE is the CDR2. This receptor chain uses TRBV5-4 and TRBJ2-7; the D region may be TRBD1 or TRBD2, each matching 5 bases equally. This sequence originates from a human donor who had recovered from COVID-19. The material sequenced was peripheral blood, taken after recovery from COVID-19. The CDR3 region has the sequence CASSLAGTSYEQYF. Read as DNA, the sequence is TGTGCCAGCAGCTTGGCGGGGACCAGCTACGAGCAGTACTTC.